This T cell receptor (beta chain) came from a study of shared clonotypes between healthy human individuals. Comments on this clone: Its target is unknown.

Terminally differentiated effector memory CD45RA+ cells were left out of the naive CD8 fraction, which was CD45RO-negative and positively selected for CCR7. The study drew all its donors from Caucasian adults living in Nashville, Tennessee. The repertoire was sequenced with immunoSEQ multiplex PCR; TCRdb's copy has only in-frame clones and lacks some. The sample holds more than 2 million clones; about 94% are singletons and the top ten take under 2%. The CDR3 contains 15 residues. V was shortened by 5 bases and J by 1 base, with 12 bases between the two germline ends. The germline V gene has CDR1 SEHNR and CDR2 FQNEAQ (reference sequence). The study's findings and limits: Genetic and exposure-history diversity was limited by the small donor number. Naive subsets, compared against memory subsets, generally had larger estimated richness values. Naive CD4 clonotype sharing across a few donors was roughly 5%.

The material sequenced was naive CD8+ T cells from PBMCs. V gene TRBV7-9 combines with J gene TRBJ2-1; D call uncertain. The origin of this receptor is a man younger than 30 in good health. Some clones in this sample may be carry-over from other donors' samples. The CDR3 here is CASSPSFISYNEQFF. The DNA for the CDR3 is TGTGCCAGCAGCCCCTCGTTCATATCCTACAATGAGCAGTTCTTC.